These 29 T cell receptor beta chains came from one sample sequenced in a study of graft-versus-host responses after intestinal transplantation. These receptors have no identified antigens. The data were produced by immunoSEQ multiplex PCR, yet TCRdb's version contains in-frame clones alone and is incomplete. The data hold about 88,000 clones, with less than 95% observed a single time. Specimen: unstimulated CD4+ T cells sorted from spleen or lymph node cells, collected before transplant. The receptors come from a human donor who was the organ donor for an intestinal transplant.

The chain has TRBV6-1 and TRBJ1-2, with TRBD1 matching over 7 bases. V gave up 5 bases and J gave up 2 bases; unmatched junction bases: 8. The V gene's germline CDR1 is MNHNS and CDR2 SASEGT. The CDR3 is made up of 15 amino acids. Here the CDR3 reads CASSRKEQGNYGYTF. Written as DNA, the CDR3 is TGTGCCAGCAGTCGCAAAGAACAGGGGAACTATGGCTACACCTTC.

CDR3 protein: CASFSPNGQGAPEAFF. The CDR3 DNA reads TGTGCCAGCTTTTCCCCAAACGGACAGGGGGCGCCTGAAGCTTTCTTT. The chain employs TRBV28 and TRBJ1-1; 11 bases map to TRBD1. This CDR3 region has 16 residues. Germline assignment: CDR1 MDHEN and CDR2 SYDVKM. V gave up 8 bases and J gave up 6 bases; unmatched junction bases: 14.

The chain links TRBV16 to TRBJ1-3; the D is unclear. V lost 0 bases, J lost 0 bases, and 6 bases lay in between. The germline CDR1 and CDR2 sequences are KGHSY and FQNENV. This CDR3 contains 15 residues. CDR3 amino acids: CASSQSGGSGNTIYF. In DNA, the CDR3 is TGTGCCAGCAGCCAATCGGGAGGCTCTGGAAACACCATATATTTT.

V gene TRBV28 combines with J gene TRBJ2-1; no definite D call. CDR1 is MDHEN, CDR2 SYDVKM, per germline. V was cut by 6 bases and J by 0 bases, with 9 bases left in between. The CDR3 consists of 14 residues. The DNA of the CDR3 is TGTGCCAGCAGCCCCAGTAGCTCCTACAATGAGCAGTTCTTC. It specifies CASSPSSSYNEQFF.

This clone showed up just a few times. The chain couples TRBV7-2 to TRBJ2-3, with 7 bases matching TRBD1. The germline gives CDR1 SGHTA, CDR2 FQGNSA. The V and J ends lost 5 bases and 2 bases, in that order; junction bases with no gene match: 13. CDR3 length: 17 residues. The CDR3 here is CASSRQRTGSLTDTQYF. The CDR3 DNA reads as TGTGCCAGCAGCCGACAGCGGACAGGCAGTCTCACAGATACGCAGTATTTT.

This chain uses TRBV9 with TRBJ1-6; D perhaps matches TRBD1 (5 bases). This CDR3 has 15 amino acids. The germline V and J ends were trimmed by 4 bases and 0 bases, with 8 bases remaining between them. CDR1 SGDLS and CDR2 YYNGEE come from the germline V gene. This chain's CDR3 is CASSTGSSYNSPLHF. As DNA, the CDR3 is TGTGCCAGCAGCACAGGAAGCTCCTATAATTCACCCCTCCACTTT.

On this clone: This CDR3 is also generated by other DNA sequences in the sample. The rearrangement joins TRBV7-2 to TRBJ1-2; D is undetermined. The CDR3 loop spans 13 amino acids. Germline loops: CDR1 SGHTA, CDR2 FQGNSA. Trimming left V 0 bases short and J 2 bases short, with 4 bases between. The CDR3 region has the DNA TGTGCCAGCAGCTTAGCGCGGAACTATGGCTACACCTTC. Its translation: CASSLARNYGYTF.

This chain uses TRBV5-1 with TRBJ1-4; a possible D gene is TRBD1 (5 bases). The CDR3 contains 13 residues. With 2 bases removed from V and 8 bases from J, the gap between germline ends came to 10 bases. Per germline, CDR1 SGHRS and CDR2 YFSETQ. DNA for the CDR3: TGCGCCAGCAGCTTTACAGGAGGAGAAAAACTGTTTTTT. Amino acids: CASSFTGGEKLFF. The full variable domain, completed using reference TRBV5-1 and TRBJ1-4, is KAGVTQTPRYLIKTRGQQVTLSCSPISGHRSVSWYQQTPGQGLQFLFEYFSETQRNKGNFPGRFSGRQFSNSRSEMNVSTLELGDSALYLCASSFTGGEKLFFGSGTQLSVL.

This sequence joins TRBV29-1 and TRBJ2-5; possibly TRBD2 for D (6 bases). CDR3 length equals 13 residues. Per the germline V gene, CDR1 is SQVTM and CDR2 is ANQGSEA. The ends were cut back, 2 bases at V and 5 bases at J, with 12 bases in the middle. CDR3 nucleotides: TGCAGCGTTGAACCGGGGGTGTTGGAGACCCAGTACTTC. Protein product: CSVEPGVLETQYF. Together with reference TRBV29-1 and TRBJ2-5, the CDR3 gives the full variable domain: SAVISQKPSRDICQRGTSLTIQCQVDSQVTMMFWYRQQPGQSLTLIATANQGSEATYESGFVIDKFPISRPNLTFSTLTVSNMSPEDSSIYLCSVEPGVLETQYFGPGTRLLVL.

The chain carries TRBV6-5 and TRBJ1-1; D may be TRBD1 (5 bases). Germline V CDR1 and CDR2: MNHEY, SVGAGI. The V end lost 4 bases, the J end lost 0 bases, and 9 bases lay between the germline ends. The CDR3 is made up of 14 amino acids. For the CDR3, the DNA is TGTGCCAGCAGTTTTGACAGATTGAACACTGAAGCTTTCTTT. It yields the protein CASSFDRLNTEAFF.

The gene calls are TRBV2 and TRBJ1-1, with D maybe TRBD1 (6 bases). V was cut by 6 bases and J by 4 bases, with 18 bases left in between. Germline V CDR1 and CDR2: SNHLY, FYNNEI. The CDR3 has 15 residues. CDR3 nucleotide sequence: TGTGCCAGCAGCTCGGTGGGGGCGCAGATCACTGAAGCTTTCTTT. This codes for CASSSVGAQITEAFF.

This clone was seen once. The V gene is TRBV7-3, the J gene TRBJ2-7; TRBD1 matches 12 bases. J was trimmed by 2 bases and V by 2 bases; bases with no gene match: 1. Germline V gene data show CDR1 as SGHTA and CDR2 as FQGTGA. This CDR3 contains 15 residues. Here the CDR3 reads CASSLGTGGPYEQYF. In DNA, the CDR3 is TGTGCCAGCAGCTTAGGGACAGGGGGCCCCTACGAGCAGTACTTC.

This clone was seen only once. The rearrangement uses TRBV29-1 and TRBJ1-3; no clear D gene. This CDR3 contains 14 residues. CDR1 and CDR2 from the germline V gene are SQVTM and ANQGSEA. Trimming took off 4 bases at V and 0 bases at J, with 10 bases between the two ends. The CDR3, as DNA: TGCAGCGTTGTGCATGGGAGCTCTGGAAACACCATATATTTT. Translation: CSVVHGSSGNTIYF.

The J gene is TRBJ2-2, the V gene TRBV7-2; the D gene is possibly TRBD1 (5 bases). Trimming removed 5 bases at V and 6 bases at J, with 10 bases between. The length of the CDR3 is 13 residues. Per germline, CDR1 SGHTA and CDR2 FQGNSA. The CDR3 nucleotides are TGTGCCAGCAGCCAGTGGGGCCCCGGGGAGCTGTTTTTT. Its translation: CASSQWGPGELFF.

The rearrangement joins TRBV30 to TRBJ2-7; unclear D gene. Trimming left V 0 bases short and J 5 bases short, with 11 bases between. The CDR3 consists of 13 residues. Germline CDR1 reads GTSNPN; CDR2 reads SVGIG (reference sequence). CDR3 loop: CAWSVTFRDEQYF. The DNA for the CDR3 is TGTGCCTGGAGTGTAACTTTTCGCGACGAGCAGTACTTC.

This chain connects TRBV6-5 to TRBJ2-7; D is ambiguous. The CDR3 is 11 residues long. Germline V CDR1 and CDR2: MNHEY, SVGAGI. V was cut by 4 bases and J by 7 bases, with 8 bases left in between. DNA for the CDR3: TGTGCCAGCAGTTGGGGTGGGGAGCAGTACTTC. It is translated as CASSWGGEQYF.

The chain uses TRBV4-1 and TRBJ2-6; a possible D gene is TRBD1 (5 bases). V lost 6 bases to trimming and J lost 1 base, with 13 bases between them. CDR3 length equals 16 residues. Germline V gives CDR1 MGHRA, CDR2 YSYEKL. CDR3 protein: CASRVSTASGANVLTF. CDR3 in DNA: TGCGCCAGCAGGGTTTCGACAGCTTCTGGGGCCAACGTCCTGACTTTC.

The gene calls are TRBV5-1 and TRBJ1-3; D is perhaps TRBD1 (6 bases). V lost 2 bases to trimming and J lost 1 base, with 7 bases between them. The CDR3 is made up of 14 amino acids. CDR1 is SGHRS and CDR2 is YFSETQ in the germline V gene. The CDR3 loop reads CASSLQGSGNTIYF. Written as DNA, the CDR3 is TGCGCCAGCAGCTTACAGGGTTCTGGAAACACCATATATTTT.

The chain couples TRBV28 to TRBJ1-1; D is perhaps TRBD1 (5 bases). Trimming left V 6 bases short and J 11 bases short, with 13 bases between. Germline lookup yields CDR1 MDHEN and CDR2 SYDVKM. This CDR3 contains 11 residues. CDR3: CASRSGFTAFF. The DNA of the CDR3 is TGTGCCAGCAGATCAGGGTTCACGGCTTTCTTT.

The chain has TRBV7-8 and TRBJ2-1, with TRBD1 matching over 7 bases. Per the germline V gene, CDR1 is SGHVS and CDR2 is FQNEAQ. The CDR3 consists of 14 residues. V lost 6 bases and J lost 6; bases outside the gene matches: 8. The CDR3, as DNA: TGTGCCAGCAGATCCGGCCGGGACAGCAATGAGCAGTTCTTC. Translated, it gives CASRSGRDSNEQFF.

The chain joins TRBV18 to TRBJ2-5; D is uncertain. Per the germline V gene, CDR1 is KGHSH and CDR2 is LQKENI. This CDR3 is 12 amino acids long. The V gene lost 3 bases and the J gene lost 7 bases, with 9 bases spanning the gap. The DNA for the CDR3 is TGTGCCAGCTCACCGGACGTCTGGACCCAGTACTTC. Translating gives CASSPDVWTQYF.

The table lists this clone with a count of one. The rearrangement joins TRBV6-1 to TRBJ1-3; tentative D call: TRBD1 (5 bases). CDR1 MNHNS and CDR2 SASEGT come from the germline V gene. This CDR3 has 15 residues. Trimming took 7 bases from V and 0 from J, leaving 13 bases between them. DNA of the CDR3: TGTGCCAGCAACGGACAACCTTACTCTGGAAACACCATATATTTT. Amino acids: CASNGQPYSGNTIYF.

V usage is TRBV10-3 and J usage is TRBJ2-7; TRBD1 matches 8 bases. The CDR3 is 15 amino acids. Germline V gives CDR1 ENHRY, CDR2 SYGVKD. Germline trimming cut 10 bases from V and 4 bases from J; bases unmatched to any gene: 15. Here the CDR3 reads CATGAGGAGRYEQYF. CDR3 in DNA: TGTGCCACAGGGGCAGGGGGCGCGGGGCGGTACGAGCAGTACTTC.

CDR3 bases: TGTGCTAGTGGTTCCCCGATGACAAGGAACACTGAAGCTTTCTTT. Encoded protein: CASGSPMTRNTEAFF. This sequence joins TRBV12-5 and TRBJ1-1, with D unclear. Germline CDR1 and CDR2: LGHNT and FRNRAP. This CDR3 has 15 residues. Trimming pared 4 bases from V and 1 base from J, leaving 13 bases between. Drawing the rest from reference TRBV12-5 and TRBJ1-1, the complete variable domain is DARVTQTPRHKVTEMGQEVTMRCQPILGHNTVFWYRQTMMQGLELLAYFRNRAPLDDSGMPKDRFSAEMPDATLATLKIQPSEPRDSAVYFCASGSPMTRNTEAFFGQGTRLTVV.

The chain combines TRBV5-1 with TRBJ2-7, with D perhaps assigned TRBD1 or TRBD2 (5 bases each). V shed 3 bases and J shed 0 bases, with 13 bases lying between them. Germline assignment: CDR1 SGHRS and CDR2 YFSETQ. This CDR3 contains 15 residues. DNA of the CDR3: TGCGCCAGCAGCTACGTTTGGGGGAACTCCTACGAGCAGTACTTC. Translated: CASSYVWGNSYEQYF.

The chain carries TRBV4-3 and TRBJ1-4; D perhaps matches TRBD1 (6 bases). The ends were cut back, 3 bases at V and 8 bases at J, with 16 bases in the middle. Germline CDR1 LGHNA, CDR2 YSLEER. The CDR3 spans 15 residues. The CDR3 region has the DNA TGCGCCAGCAGCCAGGACACAGGGAGGAGAGAAAAACTGTTTTTT. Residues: CASSQDTGRREKLFF.

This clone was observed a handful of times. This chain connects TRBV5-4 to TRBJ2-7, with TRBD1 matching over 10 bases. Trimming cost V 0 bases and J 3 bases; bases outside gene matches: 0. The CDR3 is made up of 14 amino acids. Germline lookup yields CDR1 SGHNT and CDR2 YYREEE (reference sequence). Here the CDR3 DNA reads TGTGCCAGCAGCTTGGGGGACAGGGGCTACGAGCAGTACTTC. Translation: CASSLGDRGYEQYF. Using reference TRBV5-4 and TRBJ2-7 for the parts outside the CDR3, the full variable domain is ETGVTQSPTHLIKTRGQQVTLRCSSQSGHNTVSWYQQALGQGPQFIFQYYREEENGRGNFPPRFSGLQFPNYSSELNVNALELDDSALYLCASSLGDRGYEQYFGPGTRLTVT.

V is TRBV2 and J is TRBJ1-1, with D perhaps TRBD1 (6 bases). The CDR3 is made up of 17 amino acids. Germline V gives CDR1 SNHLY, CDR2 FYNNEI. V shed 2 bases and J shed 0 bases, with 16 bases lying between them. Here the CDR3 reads CASSEPGGGKMNTEAFF. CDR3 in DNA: TGTGCCAGCAGTGAACCTGGCGGGGGCAAAATGAACACTGAAGCTTTCTTT.

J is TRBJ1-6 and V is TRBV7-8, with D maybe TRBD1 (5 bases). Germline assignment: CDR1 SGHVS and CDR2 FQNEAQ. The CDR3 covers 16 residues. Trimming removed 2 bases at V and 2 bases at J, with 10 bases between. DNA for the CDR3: TGTGCCAGCAGCTTATCCCAGGGTACCTATAATTCACCCCTCCACTTT. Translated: CASSLSQGTYNSPLHF.